Detailed here is one T cell receptor (beta chain). Profiled with immunoSEQ multiplex PCR; TCRdb holds only in-frame clones, not every one. The data contain roughly 40,000 clones, over 75% of them seen just once; the ten biggest clones take up approximately 7.8%. This sample is drawn from a study of T cell changes during pregnancy in multiple sclerosis. Germline V lookup: CDR1 MNHNS, CDR2 SASEGT. V lost 2 bases to trimming and J lost 2 bases; unmatched junction nucleotides: 0. CDR3 length equals 15 residues. The sequence derives from a female donor with multiple sclerosis, enrolled in a pregnancy study. The sequences come from CD8+ T cells from peripheral blood mononuclear cells, collected before pregnancy. V is TRBV6-1 and J is TRBJ2-5; 12 nucleotides match TRBD2. In nucleotides, the CDR3 is TGTGCCAGCAGTGAACTAGCGGGAGGGCAAGAGACCCAGTACTTC. Its translation is CASSELAGGQETQYF.